The sequence of this T cell receptor beta chain was determined in a study of blood T cells in healthy people across ages. The CDR3 is 15 residues long. The germline V gene encodes CDR1 SGHRS and CDR2 YFSETQ. Between the trimmed V and J ends, which lost 4 bases and 0 bases, there was a span of 10 bases. For the second PCR, which ran for roughly 6 to 12 cycles, a sample-barcoded 5' primer and a J-beta primer mix were used. TCRdb reanalysed the 5' RACE reads using MiXCR and keeps one entry per CDR3 protein. Here the sample spans about 1.6 million distinct CDR3 sequences, 34% being singletons. Sequenced input: blood. The sequence was collected from a woman in her twenties or thirties in good health. V is TRBV5-1 and J is TRBJ2-2, with unresolved D. The CDR3 DNA is TGCGCCAGCAGCCAGGAGCCCCCGAACACCGGGGAGCTGTTTTTT. Residues: CASSQEPPNTGELFF.